A selection of T cell receptor beta chains follows, all from one sample in a study of Ad26.COV2.S vaccination and SARS-CoV-2 variants. Sequencing was performed with immunoSEQ multiplex PCR; in TCRdb, only in-frame clones are kept and a portion is missing. The sample consists of about 350,000 clones, over 75% of them appearing once. The material was peripheral blood, obtained in a trial of Ad26.COV2.S vaccine versus placebo. The receptors shown here come from a person between 18 and 65 years old who received the Ad26.COV2.S COVID-19 vaccine or a placebo. Both conserved end residues are part of each CDR3. The D gene is left open where the match is weak. Clone sizes are given selectively: once, few, many, or a class where the clone is expanded.

d_gene	v_gene	j_gene	abundance	CDR3nt	CDR3aa
.	TRBV4-1	TRBJ2-2	.	TGCGCCAGCAGCCAAGATACTTTAGGGGGTAACACCGGGGAGCTGTTTTTT	CASSQDTLGGNTGELFF
.	TRBV9	TRBJ1-5	.	TGTGCCAGCAGCGTTGGGGGCAGTCCCAATCAGCCCCAGCATTTT	CASSVGGSPNQPQHF
.	TRBV25-1	TRBJ2-1	.	TGTGCCAGCAGTTCGACTGTGGAGCAGTTCTTC	CASSSTVEQFF
TRBD2	TRBV3-1/TRBV3-2	TRBJ2-1	.	TGTGCCAGCAGCTCACTAGCGGGGGGGCTGAATGAGCAGTTCTTC	CASSSLAGGLNEQFF
.	TRBV15	TRBJ2-5	.	TGTGCCACCAGCAGACACCGGACACGCCAAGAGACCCAGTACTTC	CATSRHRTRQETQYF
TRBD1	TRBV9	TRBJ2-2	few	TGTGCCAGCAGCGTAGGGACAGGGATCAGCTTGGGGGAGCTGTTTTTT	CASSVGTGISLGELFF
.	TRBV2	TRBJ2-1	.	TGTGCCAGCAGTGAAACAGATTGGCATGAGCAGTTCTTC	CASSETDWHEQFF
.	TRBV20-1	TRBJ2-5	.	TGCAGTGCTAGTCGCTCGGGGGCGTGGGAAGAGACCCAGTACTTC	CSASRSGAWEETQYF
.	TRBV10-3	TRBJ2-7	.	TGTGCCATCAGTGAGTGGCAGGGGGGTGACTACGAGCAGTACTTC	CAISEWQGGDYEQYF
.	TRBV4-1	TRBJ1-1	.	TGCGCCAGCAGCCAAGATCAATGGGCAGGGAGAGGGAACACTGAAGCTTTCTTT	CASSQDQWAGRGNTEAFF
.	TRBV9	TRBJ1-2	.	TGTGCCAGCAGCGGTAGAGGGTATGGCTACACCTTC	CASSGRGYGYTF
.	TRBV12-3/TRBV12-4	TRBJ1-2	.	TGTGCCAGCAGGCCCGGGACTTCCGATGGCTACACCTTC	CASRPGTSDGYTF
.	TRBV11-2	TRBJ1-2	.	TGTGCCAGCAGCTTAGACCGGAGACACCATAACTATGGCTACACCTTC	CASSLDRRHHNYGYTF
TRBD1	TRBV5-1	TRBJ2-7	.	TGCGCCAGCAGCTGGACAGGGGCGGCCCACGAGCAGTACTTC	CASSWTGAAHEQYF
.	TRBV5-8	TRBJ1-5	few	TGTGCCAGCAGGGGTTCCTGGGGGGCGATCCAGCATTTT	CASRGSWGAIQHF
TRBD1	TRBV18	TRBJ1-1	.	TGTGCCAGCTCACCTATCCGGGACAGGGGTCCGGCTTTCTTT	CASSPIRDRGPAFF
TRBD1	TRBV5-1	TRBJ2-7	.	TGCGCCAGCAGCTTCGACAGGGGGTTTTCCTACGAGCAGTACTTC	CASSFDRGFSYEQYF
.	TRBV7-2	TRBJ2-2	.	TGTGCCAGCAGCTTACCCGCTGGGACACCGAACACCGGGGAGCTGTTTTTT	CASSLPAGTPNTGELFF
.	TRBV6-6	TRBJ1-4	.	TGTGCCAGCAGTTTGTCAGGGAGAGCAACTAATGAAAAACTGTTTTTT	CASSLSGRATNEKLFF
.	TRBV5-1	TRBJ1-1	.	TGCGCCAGCAGCTTGAGCTTCGGTACGGTCAGCATGAACACTGAAGCTTTCTTT	CASSLSFGTVSMNTEAFF
.	TRBV27	TRBJ1-4	.	TGTGCCAGCAGTCCCCTCATCGGAGGAGAAAAACTGTTTTTT	CASSPLIGGEKLFF
.	TRBV12-5	TRBJ2-2	once	TGTGCTAGTGGTTTGGCTCATGCCGGGGAGCTGTTTTTT	CASGLAHAGELFF
.	TRBV6-5	TRBJ1-4	.	TGTGCCAGCAGAATGGGGGGAACTAATGAAAAACTGTTTTTT	CASRMGGTNEKLFF
TRBD1	TRBV11-1	TRBJ1-3	once	TGTGCCAGCAGCTCACCGGGACAGGCTGGAAACACCATATATTTT	CASSSPGQAGNTIYF
.	TRBV2	TRBJ1-5	.	TGTGCCAGCAGTGACCCCTCAGGAGGGCCCCAGCATTTT	CASSDPSGGPQHF
TRBD2	TRBV7-6	TRBJ2-7	.	TGTGCCTCTGGGGGGGGAACCTCCTACGAGCAGTACTTC	CASGGGTSYEQYF
.	TRBV7-3	TRBJ2-5	.	TGTGCCAGCAGCACGGGACCACAAGAGACCCAGTACTTC	CASSTGPQETQYF
.	TRBV18	TRBJ1-3	.	TGTGCCAGCTCACCATCCCTAGGACAGATCTCTGGAAACACCATATATTTT	CASSPSLGQISGNTIYF
.	TRBV2	TRBJ2-7	.	TGTGCCAGCAGTGAACGGGTCATCGCCTACGAGCAGTACTTC	CASSERVIAYEQYF
.	TRBV20-1	TRBJ1-2	.	TGCAGTGCTAGTATATTGGGAGGCTATGGCTACACCTTC	CSASILGGYGYTF
TRBD1	TRBV4-3	TRBJ2-6	.	TGCGCCAGCAGCCAGGACAGGCCTCCGGGGGCCAACGTCCTGACTTTC	CASSQDRPPGANVLTF
.	TRBV6-1	TRBJ1-4	.	TGTGCCAGCAGTGAAGGGGAGGGGAGGACTAATGAAAAACTGTTTTTT	CASSEGEGRTNEKLFF
TRBD1	TRBV7-3	TRBJ1-3	few	TGTGCCAGCAGCGAGACAGGGACTGGAAACACCATATATTTT	CASSETGTGNTIYF
.	TRBV4-1	TRBJ2-3	.	TGCGCCAGCAGCCATGACAAGACAGGACCCCTCATAGATACGCAGTATTTT	CASSHDKTGPLIDTQYF
TRBD2	TRBV19	TRBJ2-7	.	TGTGCCAGTAGTATAATAGCGGGGGACACCTACGAGCAGTACTTC	CASSIIAGDTYEQYF
.	TRBV6-2/TRBV6-3	TRBJ2-6	.	TGTGCCAGCAGTTACGTTTCAGGCTCTGGGGCCAACGTCCTGACTTTC	CASSYVSGSGANVLTF
TRBD1	TRBV9	TRBJ2-7	.	TGTGCCAGCAGCGCGGGACAGGGGGCAGGAGAGCAGTACTTC	CASSAGQGAGEQYF
.	TRBV7-9	TRBJ1-5	.	TGTGCCAGCAGCTTAGAGGGCGGCCAGCCCCAGCATTTT	CASSLEGGQPQHF
TRBD1	TRBV3-1/TRBV3-2	TRBJ2-7	once	TGTGCCAGCAGCCCCGGACAGGGGTGGTACGAGCAGTACTTC	CASSPGQGWYEQYF
.	TRBV30	TRBJ2-7	.	TGTGCCTGGAGTGTACGGGGTCCCGGGGAGCAGTACTTC	CAWSVRGPGEQYF
TRBD2	TRBV19	TRBJ2-3	.	TGTGCCATCGGGGGGGACACAGATACGCAGTATTTT	CAIGGDTDTQYF
.	TRBV9	TRBJ1-1	once	TGTGCCAGCAGCGTAGGAGGGGGGCAATTTGGGGACACTGAAGCTTTCTTT	CASSVGGGQFGDTEAFF
.	TRBV5-1	TRBJ2-7	.	TGCGCCAGCAGCTTGGGCGGGGAAGCCTACGAGCAGTACTTC	CASSLGGEAYEQYF
.	TRBV6-2/TRBV6-3	TRBJ2-7	.	TGTGCCAGCAGTTACGGGCAGGGTGGCGAGCAGTACTTC	CASSYGQGGEQYF
.	TRBV5-1	TRBJ2-2	.	TGCGCCAGCAACGAAGGGACCGGGGAGCTGTTTTTT	CASNEGTGELFF
.	TRBV10-3	TRBJ1-5	.	TGTGCCATCAGTGAGTCAGCACCCTGGGGGGGCAATCAGCCCCAGCATTTT	CAISESAPWGGNQPQHF
.	TRBV15	TRBJ1-2	once	TGTGCCACCAGCAGAGTCGGGGACGCCTTCGGTTATGGCTACACCTTC	CATSRVGDAFGYGYTF
.	TRBV3-1/TRBV3-2	TRBJ1-6	.	TGTGCCAGCAGCCACGGGGGGGTACGGTCACCCCTCCACTTT	CASSHGGVRSPLHF
.	TRBV6-5	TRBJ2-3	.	TGTGCCAGCAGTTACCGTCAGATGGATACGCAGTATTTT	CASSYRQMDTQYF
.	TRBV6-5	TRBJ1-5	.	TGTGCCAGCAGCACAGCCGGGTACAATCAGCCCCAGCATTTT	CASSTAGYNQPQHF
TRBD1	TRBV12-3/TRBV12-4	TRBJ1-1	.	TGTGCCAGCAGTTTAGGACAGGGGGCTGAAGCTTTCTTT	CASSLGQGAEAFF
TRBD2	TRBV11-3	TRBJ2-1	.	TGTGCCAGCAGCTTACTAGCGGGGGATTGGAATGAGCAGTTCTTC	CASSLLAGDWNEQFF
TRBD1	TRBV18	TRBJ2-5	.	TGTGCCAGCTCAGGGGACAGGAAGACCCAGTACTTC	CASSGDRKTQYF
.	TRBV7-9	TRBJ1-1	.	TGTGCCAGCAGCTATTTAGGGGCCCAAAACACTGAAGCTTTCTTT	CASSYLGAQNTEAFF
.	TRBV15	TRBJ2-7	once	TGTGCCACCAGCAGATTCAGGGGAGACGAGCAGTACTTC	CATSRFRGDEQYF
.	TRBV5-8	TRBJ1-1	few	TGTGCCAGCAGCGCAGGAACGAACACTGAAGCTTTCTTT	CASSAGTNTEAFF
TRBD2	TRBV11-2	TRBJ2-1	.	TGTGCCAGCAGCAGGGTACCGACTAGCGGGGCCTACAATGAGCAGTTCTTC	CASSRVPTSGAYNEQFF
TRBD1	TRBV9	TRBJ1-3	.	TGTGCCAGCAGCCCCAGGACAGGGCGTTCAGAAAACACCATATATTTT	CASSPRTGRSENTIYF
TRBD1	TRBV6-2/TRBV6-3	TRBJ2-7	.	TGTGCCAGCAGTTCCGGGACAGGGGGCTACGAGCAGTACTTC	CASSSGTGGYEQYF
.	TRBV7-9	TRBJ2-1	few	TGTGCCAGCAGCTATACAGAAACCTACAATGAGCAGTTCTTC	CASSYTETYNEQFF